This T cell receptor (beta chain) came from a study of vaccination and CD4 T cells after COVID-19. The wider study: The peptides that stimulated the cells were overlapping spike peptides from SARS-CoV-2, HCoV-NL63, HCoV-OC43 and HCoV-229E. Study results and limitations: The median SARS-CoV-2-reactive clonotype number increased from about 20 to 38, without statistical significance.

CD4+ T cells that had been cultured provided DNA sequenced with the Oncomine TCR Beta short-read assay. TCRdb re-derived calls from the PCR reads in MiXCR, one entry per CDR3 protein. The data show some 1,600 distinct CDR3 sequences, about 70% seen once. As concerns this clonotype: Its antigen is undetermined.

Trimming removed 1 base at V and 1 base at J, with 11 bases between. Germline values: CDR1 MGHRA, CDR2 YSYEKL. The CDR3 is made up of 15 amino acids. Stated treatment: 10-day PBMC culture with coronavirus spike peptide pools or control peptides (ViraFEST assay). The chain employs TRBV4-1 and TRBJ2-7; possible D gene TRBD1, 5 bases. The clonotype was recovered from a human donor who had recovered from COVID-19. Source: CD4+ T cells from blood, cultured in vitro, taken after SARS-CoV-2 vaccination. The chain's CDR3 is CASSQGRQGSYEQYF. DNA of the CDR3: TGCGCCAGCAGCCAAGGGCGGCAGGGTTCCTACGAGCAGTACTTC.